The 32 T cell receptor beta chains given below trace back to one sample, sequenced in a study of neoadjuvant nivolumab and ipilimumab in lung cancer. TCRdb keeps only in-frame clones here, not all; method: immunoSEQ multiplex PCR. The data show some 50,000 clones, with around 89% seen just once and 3% to 4% held by the top ten. The sample in question was blood, obtained before neoadjuvant nivolumab, alone or with ipilimumab. These receptors were collected from an adult with non-small cell lung cancer. Some clones in this sample may be carry-over from other donors' samples.

This clone was detected only a few times. The chain recombines TRBV5-1 with TRBJ2-5, with a possible D match to TRBD1 (6 bases). Trimming cost V 1 base and J 1 base, with 11 bases left between them. The CDR3 length is 15 residues. Per germline, CDR1 SGHRS and CDR2 YFSETQ. The CDR3 DNA sequence: TGCGCCAGCAGCTTGACCGGACAGTTCCAAGAGACCCAGTACTTC. Translating gives CASSLTGQFQETQYF.

This clone showed up just a few times. The genes are TRBV7-2 and TRBJ2-7, with 9 bases aligning to TRBD2. The CDR3 totals 14 residues. Germline-derived CDR1 and CDR2 are SGHTA and FQGNSA. Trimming removed 6 bases from V and 3 bases from J; junction bases left unmatched: 6. CDR3 in amino acids: CASSPTAGGYEQYF. CDR3 bases: TGTGCCAGCAGTCCCACAGCGGGAGGCTACGAGCAGTACTTC.

This clone was observed a single time. J is TRBJ2-7 and V is TRBV11-1, with D unclear. From germline, CDR1 is SGHAT and CDR2 FQDESV (reference sequence). With 5 bases removed from V and 1 base from J, the gap between germline ends came to 6 bases. The CDR3 consists of 12 residues. This CDR3 reads CASSPRSYEQYF. In DNA, the CDR3 is TGTGCCAGCAGCCCCAGATCCTACGAGCAGTACTTC.

V usage is TRBV29-1 and J usage is TRBJ2-3; TRBD2 matches at 8 bases. V gave up 7 bases and J gave up 3 bases; unmatched junction bases: 6. The CDR3 is 13 amino acids. From germline, CDR1 is SQVTM and CDR2 ANQGSEA. Written as DNA, the CDR3 is TGCAGCGCCCGGGAGGGAGGGACAGATACGCAGTATTTT. As protein: CSAREGGTDTQYF.

This rearrangement joins TRBV2 to TRBJ2-3; D gene ambiguous. The CDR3 has 13 residues. Germline assignment: CDR1 SNHLY and CDR2 FYNNEI. Trimming took off 3 bases at V and 5 bases at J, with 9 bases between the two ends. The CDR3 loop is CASSERRVDTQYF. In DNA, the CDR3 is TGTGCCAGCAGTGAGCGGAGAGTAGATACGCAGTATTTT.

This sequence joins TRBV5-4 and TRBJ1-2, with D unclear. The CDR3 is made up of 12 amino acids. The V gene lost 4 bases and the J gene lost 6 bases, with 10 bases spanning the gap. The germline CDR1 and CDR2 sequences are SGHNT and YYREEE (reference sequence). This chain's CDR3 is CASSKGSHGYTF. The CDR3 DNA reads as TGTGCCAGCAGCAAAGGGTCCCATGGCTACACCTTC.

The chain links TRBV5-4 to TRBJ2-5, with TRBD2 matching over 9 bases. V lost 1 base, J lost 2 bases, and 3 bases stayed unmatched. The CDR3 covers 15 residues. Germline V CDR1 and CDR2: SGHNT, YYREEE (reference sequence). CDR3 amino acids: CASSLTLAGQETQYF. CDR3 in DNA: TGTGCCAGCAGCTTGACGCTAGCGGGGCAAGAGACCCAGTACTTC.

This chain's CDR3 is CASSERWGIGELFF. The CDR3 bases are TGTGCCAGCAGTGAACGCTGGGGTATCGGGGAGCTGTTTTTT. This chain connects TRBV6-1 to TRBJ2-2, with D uncertain. The V and J ends lost 2 bases and 7 bases respectively, with 11 bases between them. From germline, CDR1 is MNHNS and CDR2 SASEGT. The length of the CDR3 is 14 residues.

CDR3 bases: TGTGCCACCAGCAGAGGGCCCGGTAGCGGCAACACCGGGGAGCTGTTTTTT. It translates to CATSRGPGSGNTGELFF. This chain joins TRBV15 and TRBJ2-2, with D possibly TRBD2 on 6 matching bases. Trimming stripped 1 base from V and 2 bases from J, with 14 bases between. This CDR3 is 17 amino acids long. Germline CDR1 and CDR2: LNHNV and YYDKDF (reference sequence).

The rearrangement links TRBV11-3 to TRBJ2-1, with TRBD2 matching 9 bases. V lost 5 bases, J lost 8 bases, and 13 bases stayed unmatched. CDR1 and CDR2 (germline): SGHNT, YENEEA. CDR3 length: 16 amino acids. The CDR3: CASSPNPGLALDEQFF. The CDR3 DNA sequence: TGTGCCAGCAGCCCGAACCCGGGACTAGCACTCGATGAGCAGTTCTTC.

The V and J genes are TRBV7-6 and TRBJ2-5, with 8 bases lining up with TRBD1. Germline values: CDR1 SGHVS, CDR2 FNYEAQ. This CDR3 has 16 residues. Germline trimming cut 1 base from V and 2 bases from J; bases unmatched to any gene: 6. CDR3 DNA sequence: TGTGCCAGCAGCTTAGGCCTTGGGACAGGTCAAGAGACCCAGTACTTC. Its protein is CASSLGLGTGQETQYF.

The chain combines TRBV15 with TRBJ2-6; TRBD1 matches 7 bases. The germline V gene has CDR1 LNHNV and CDR2 YYDKDF (reference sequence). This CDR3 region has 19 residues. The ends lost 0 bases at V and 0 bases at J; junction bases unmatched: 8. CDR3 loop: CATSRDFGTGDSGANVLTF. CDR3 sequence (DNA): TGTGCCACCAGCAGAGATTTCGGAACAGGGGACTCTGGGGCCAACGTCCTGACTTTC.

The chain recombines TRBV4-1 with TRBJ2-1; 10 positions match TRBD2. This CDR3 has 16 amino acids. V lost 1 base, J lost 4 bases, and 4 bases stayed unmatched. Looked up from germline, CDR1 is MGHRA and CDR2 is YSYEKL. The CDR3 region has the DNA TGCGCCAGCAGCCAAGGTACTAGCGGGATTTACAATGAGCAGTTCTTC. Its translation is CASSQGTSGIYNEQFF.

The chain joins TRBV7-3 to TRBJ2-5; 13 bases are a match to TRBD2. The ends lost 8 bases at V and 4 bases at J; junction bases unmatched: 10. Germline V CDR1 and CDR2: SGHTA, FQGTGA. This CDR3 has 16 residues. The DNA for the CDR3 is TGTGCCAGCTCACTAGCGGGAGGGTTAGGAGGAGAGACCCAGTACTTC. Protein sequence: CASSLAGGLGGETQYF.

This chain connects TRBV6-6 to TRBJ2-7; TRBD1 or TRBD2 may be the D gene (5 bases each). CDR3 size: 11 residues. The germline V and J ends were trimmed by 11 bases and 3 bases, with 11 bases remaining between them. Germline CDR1 is MNHNY and CDR2 is SVGAGI (reference sequence). The CDR3 coding sequence is TGTGCCGTGGGGGTTCGCTACGAGCAGTACTTC. Encoded protein: CAVGVRYEQYF.

CDR3 sequence reads: CASSYGSNQPQHF. The CDR3, as DNA: TGTGCCAGCAGCTACGGTAGCAATCAGCCCCAGCATTTT. The chain links TRBV7-8 to TRBJ1-5, with no clear D. This CDR3 has 13 residues. Trimming took 4 bases from V and 0 from J, leaving 4 bases between them. Germline assignment: CDR1 SGHVS and CDR2 FQNEAQ.

A single count supports this clone. The chain joins TRBV10-3 to TRBJ1-5, with D tentatively TRBD1 (5 bases). This CDR3 region has 12 residues. V was shortened by 9 bases and J by 3 bases, with 9 bases between the two germline ends. Looked up from germline, CDR1 is ENHRY and CDR2 is SYGVKD. The CDR3 loop is CAIGRVNQPQHF. CDR3 coding DNA: TGTGCCATTGGCAGGGTCAATCAGCCCCAGCATTTT.

The rearrangement uses TRBV5-1 and TRBJ2-7, with 15 bases identical to TRBD2. V shed 4 bases and J 3 bases; nucleotides not matched to a gene: 2. There are 15 residues in the CDR3. Germline assignment: CDR1 SGHRS and CDR2 YFSETQ. Here the CDR3 DNA reads TGCGCCAGCAGCAAGGGACTAGCGGGAGGCTACGAGCAGTACTTC. Translation gives CASSKGLAGGYEQYF.

This chain uses TRBV7-9 with TRBJ2-1, with D tentatively TRBD1 (6 bases). The V and J ends lost 5 bases and 8 bases respectively, with 10 bases between them. The CDR3 covers 12 residues. Germline CDR1 reads SEHNR; CDR2 reads FQNEAQ (reference sequence). The CDR3 here is CASSTQGYEQFF. CDR3 in DNA: TGTGCCAGCAGCACTCAGGGGTATGAGCAGTTCTTC.

The chain combines TRBV18 with TRBJ2-3, with 13 bases fitting TRBD2. This CDR3 comprises 15 residues. The V and J ends lost 4 bases and 6 bases, in that order; junction bases with no gene match: 4. Germline CDR1 KGHSH, CDR2 LQKENI. CDR3 sequence reads: CASSLGLAGEDTQYF. DNA of the CDR3: TGTGCCAGCTCACTAGGACTAGCGGGAGAGGATACGCAGTATTTT. Full variable domain (rest looked up from reference TRBV18 and TRBJ2-3): NAGVMQNPRHLVRRRGQEARLRCSPMKGHSHVYWYRQLPEEGLKFMVYLQKENIIDESGMPKERFSAEFPKEGPSILRIQQVVRGDSAAYFCASSLGLAGEDTQYFGPGTRLTVL.

The CDR3 nucleotides are TGTGCCAGCAGCGAGCGGGAGCTAAATGAGCAGTTCTTC. This gives the protein CASSERELNEQFF. The chain employs TRBV6-6 and TRBJ2-1; TRBD2 matches 8 bases. Germline V gene data show CDR1 as MNHNY and CDR2 as SVGAGI (reference sequence). CDR3 length: 13 residues. The trim removed 6 bases at V and 7 bases at J, leaving 5 bases unmatched.

This clone was found once. The chain links TRBV7-9 to TRBJ2-3; D unresolved. The CDR3 is 15 amino acids. V was shortened by 6 bases and J by 0 bases, with 13 bases between the two germline ends. From germline, CDR1 is SEHNR and CDR2 FQNEAQ (reference sequence). As DNA, the CDR3 is TGTGCCAGCAGTGAACGGGCACCAAGCACAGATACGCAGTATTTT. This encodes CASSERAPSTDTQYF.

Comment on this clone: A junction boundary mismatches the germline segment, possibly from a read error. The rearrangement joins TRBV5-8 to TRBJ1-1; D is unresolved. CDR3 length equals 10 residues. Germline CDR1 is SGHTS and CDR2 is YDEGEE. The CDR3 coding sequence is TGTGCCAGCAGCTTTTCGACACCCCTCTTT. As protein: CASSFSTPLF. Full variable domain (remainder filled in from reference TRBV5-8 and TRBJ1-1): EAGVTQSPTHLIKTRGQQATLRCSPISGHTSVYWYQQALGLGLQFLLWYDEGEERNRGNFPPRFSGRQFPNYSSELNVNALELEDSALYLCASSFSTPLFGQGTRLTVV.

This clone was recorded once. This chain uses TRBV19 with TRBJ2-5, with 7 bases lining up with TRBD1. This CDR3 spans 14 amino acids. Germline V CDR1 and CDR2: LNHDA, SQIVND (reference sequence). V shed 3 bases, J shed 3 bases, and the junction held 4 bases outside the gene matches. The CDR3, as DNA: TGTGCCAGTAGTATGAACAGGGGAAAAGAGACCCAGTACTTC. Encoded protein: CASSMNRGKETQYF.

This rearrangement joins TRBV30 to TRBJ2-6, with D perhaps TRBD1 or TRBD2 (5 bases each). Looked up from germline, CDR1 is GTSNPN and CDR2 is SVGIG (reference sequence). The germline V and J ends were trimmed by 8 bases and 2 bases, with 16 bases remaining between them. CDR3 length equals 15 residues. The CDR3 bases are TGTGCCCGGGCCGGGGCAGGGACTGGGGCCAACGTCCTGACTTTC. Translation: CARAGAGTGANVLTF.

This chain links TRBV7-3 with TRBJ1-2, with D maybe TRBD1 (5 bases). Trimming took off 1 base at V and 8 bases at J, with 11 bases between the two ends. Germline loops: CDR1 SGHTA, CDR2 FQGTGA. The CDR3 loop spans 13 amino acids. The CDR3 here is CASSLNGAGGYTF. The CDR3 DNA reads as TGTGCCAGCAGCTTAAACGGGGCCGGAGGCTACACCTTC.

CDR3 amino acids: CASSRAGDPPYEQYF. The CDR3 DNA follows: TGTGCCAGCAGCCGAGCGGGAGATCCTCCCTACGAGCAGTACTTC. The rearrangement uses TRBV7-2 and TRBJ2-7; TRBD2 aligns across 8 bases. After removal of 5 bases from V and 2 bases from J, the junction contained 8 bases not matched to a gene. In germline, CDR1 is SGHTA, CDR2 FQGNSA. The CDR3 totals 15 residues.

The chain combines TRBV5-6 with TRBJ1-2; 11 bases map to TRBD1. This CDR3 has 14 residues. J gave up 7 bases and V 0 bases, and 2 bases lay outside the gene matches. Germline V gives CDR1 SGHDT, CDR2 YYEEEE. Here the CDR3 DNA reads TGTGCCAGCAGCTTGGCGGGACAGGGGGTTGGCTACACCTTC. Protein product: CASSLAGQGVGYTF.

This chain uses TRBV7-2 with TRBJ2-1; 9 bases match TRBD2. The CDR3 sequence is 15 residues long. Germline loops: CDR1 SGHTA, CDR2 FQGNSA. Trimming cost V 6 bases and J 3 bases; bases outside gene matches: 6. In DNA form, the CDR3 reads TGTGCCAGCAGGTTCGGACTAGCGATCTACAATGAGCAGTTCTTC. This gives the protein CASRFGLAIYNEQFF.

This clone has just a few counts. The V call is TRBV5-1, the J call TRBJ1-2, with D unresolved. This CDR3 has 13 residues. Germline V gene data show CDR1 as SGHRS and CDR2 as YFSETQ. V dropped 2 bases and J dropped 1 base, with 6 bases sitting between them. Written as DNA, the CDR3 is TGCGCCAGCAGCTTCGGCAATAACTATGGCTACACCTTC. Its protein is CASSFGNNYGYTF. Full variable domain (remainder filled in from reference TRBV5-1 and TRBJ1-2): KAGVTQTPRYLIKTRGQQVTLSCSPISGHRSVSWYQQTPGQGLQFLFEYFSETQRNKGNFPGRFSGRQFSNSRSEMNVSTLELGDSALYLCASSFGNNYGYTFGSGTRLTVV.

The chain is built from TRBV18 and TRBJ1-2; D is unclear. V gave up 6 bases and J gave up 3 bases, with 11 bases separating them. The CDR3 has 13 residues. Germline assignment: CDR1 KGHSH and CDR2 LQKENI. This CDR3 reads CASSKEPDYGYTF. CDR3 sequence (DNA): TGTGCCAGCTCCAAGGAACCAGACTATGGCTACACCTTC.

V usage is TRBV4-1 and J usage is TRBJ2-7; 11 bases line up with TRBD2. The CDR3 sequence is 16 residues long. Per the germline V gene, CDR1 is MGHRA and CDR2 is YSYEKL. V was pared by 4 bases and J by 3 bases, with 8 bases of the junction left unmatched. CDR3 sequence (DNA): TGCGCCAGCAGCCTCCGACTAGCGGGATCCTTCTACGAGCAGTACTTC. This sequence encodes CASSLRLAGSFYEQYF.